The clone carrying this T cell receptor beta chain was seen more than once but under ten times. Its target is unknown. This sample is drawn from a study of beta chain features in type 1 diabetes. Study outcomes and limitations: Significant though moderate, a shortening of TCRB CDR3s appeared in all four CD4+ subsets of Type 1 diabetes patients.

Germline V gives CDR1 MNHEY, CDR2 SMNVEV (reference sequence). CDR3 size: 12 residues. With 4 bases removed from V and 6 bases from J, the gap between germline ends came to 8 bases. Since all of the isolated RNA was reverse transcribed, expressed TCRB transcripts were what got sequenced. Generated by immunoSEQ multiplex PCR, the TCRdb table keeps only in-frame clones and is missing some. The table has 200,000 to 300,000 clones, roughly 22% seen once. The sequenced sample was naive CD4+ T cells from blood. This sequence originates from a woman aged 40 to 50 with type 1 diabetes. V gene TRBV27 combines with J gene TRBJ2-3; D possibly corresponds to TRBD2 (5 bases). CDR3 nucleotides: TGTGCCAGCAGTTCAGGCGGGGATACGCAGTATTTT. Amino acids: CASSSGGDTQYF.